Below are 20 T cell receptor beta chains sequenced from a single sample in a study of blood T cell repertoires in COVID-19. Clones were sequenced by immunoSEQ multiplex PCR, and TCRdb holds only the in-frame ones, with some missing. Altogether 150,000 to 200,000 clones are present, approximately 88% being singletons, with the ten largest covering around 8.9%. The source material was PBMCs or T cells enriched from blood (not recorded which). The receptors derive from a woman between 18 and 29 years old who had recovered from COVID-19.

This chain connects TRBV6-5 to TRBJ1-1; possible D gene TRBD1, 5 bases. Germline values: CDR1 MNHEY, CDR2 SVGAGI. The length of the CDR3 is 13 residues. Trimming pared 6 bases from V and 6 bases from J, leaving 14 bases between. The CDR3 protein is CASSYTGLSEAFF. Here the CDR3 DNA reads TGTGCCAGCAGCTACACAGGTCTCTCTGAAGCTTTCTTT.

A remark on this clone: The junction departs from germline at one end; a sequencing error may be responsible. This chain links TRBV5-1 with TRBJ2-3, with 11 positions matching TRBD1. The length of the CDR3 is 11 residues. Germline loops: CDR1 SGHRS, CDR2 YFSETQ. CDR3 sequence reads: CASSSDRGLHF. The CDR3 DNA is TGCGCCAGCAGCTCGGACAGGGGGCTACATTTT.

V is TRBV27 and J is TRBJ1-1; the D is unclear. V was pared by 2 bases and J by 4 bases, with 17 bases between. CDR1 and CDR2 (germline): MNHEY, SMNVEV (reference sequence). The CDR3 is 16 residues long. This chain's CDR3 is CASSLRGWVEGTEAFF. The CDR3 DNA sequence: TGTGCCAGCAGTTTAAGAGGCTGGGTCGAGGGCACTGAAGCTTTCTTT.

The chain combines TRBV30 with TRBJ2-3; D is ambiguous. Germline CDR1 GTSNPN, CDR2 SVGIG (reference sequence). V lost 3 bases and J 2 bases, leaving 9 bases between the germline ends. The CDR3 runs 13 residues. CDR3 sequence: CAWRAVPTDTQYF. CDR3 sequence (DNA): TGTGCCTGGAGGGCAGTCCCCACAGATACGCAGTATTTT.

The rearrangement links TRBV5-1 to TRBJ2-5; a possible D gene is TRBD1 (8 bases). Germline V CDR1 and CDR2: SGHRS, YFSETQ. V gave up 4 bases and J gave up 5 bases, with 24 bases separating them. This CDR3 region has 17 residues. Here the CDR3 DNA reads TGCGCCAGCAGCCTTCTTGTATCGGGGGGACAGGCGGAGACCCAGTACTTC. Translation gives CASSLLVSGGQAETQYF.

V usage is TRBV13 and J usage is TRBJ2-1; TRBD1 matches at 10 bases. Germline CDR1 is PRHDT and CDR2 is FYEKMQ (reference sequence). The length of the CDR3 is 19 residues. V trimming: 0 bases; J trimming: 2 bases; junction bases outside the gene matches: 10. CDR3 sequence (DNA): TGTGCCAGCAGCTTAGGAGGGACAGGGGACGACGTTACCTACAATGAGCAGTTCTTC. It specifies CASSLGGTGDDVTYNEQFF.

The chain recombines TRBV27 with TRBJ2-7, with TRBD2 matching over 9 bases. V dropped 7 bases and J dropped 6; count of bases not matched to a gene: 10. Germline CDR1 is MNHEY and CDR2 is SMNVEV (reference sequence). This CDR3 is built from 14 residues. CDR3 loop: CASIASGARGEQYF. CDR3 DNA sequence: TGTGCCAGCATTGCTAGCGGGGCCAGGGGCGAGCAGTACTTC.

CDR3 region: CAWSAGTSYTF. As DNA, the CDR3 is TGTGCCTGGAGTGCGGGGACATCATACACCTTC. The chain uses TRBV30 and TRBJ1-2; tentatively, D is TRBD1 (6 bases). The CDR3 is 11 residues long. From germline, CDR1 is GTSNPN and CDR2 SVGIG (reference sequence). Trimming shortened V by 1 base and J by 11 bases, and 11 bases separated the two germline ends.

The V call is TRBV9, the J call TRBJ2-7; D is perhaps TRBD1 (6 bases). Germline V lookup: CDR1 SGDLS, CDR2 YYNGEE. The germline V and J ends were trimmed by 2 bases and 2 bases, with 11 bases remaining between them. This CDR3 spans 14 amino acids. The CDR3: CASSVGDITYEQYF. For the CDR3, the DNA is TGTGCCAGCAGCGTGGGGGACATCACCTACGAGCAGTACTTC.

The chain couples TRBV29-1 to TRBJ1-2; D perhaps matches TRBD1 (5 bases). V was cut by 7 bases and J by 5 bases, with 14 bases left in between. CDR1 and CDR2 from the germline V gene are SQVTM and ANQGSEA. This CDR3 comprises 12 residues. The CDR3 here is CSAPVGDYGYTF. The DNA of the CDR3 is TGCAGCGCCCCAGTAGGGGATTATGGCTACACCTTC.

The rearrangement joins TRBV28 to TRBJ2-5, with TRBD1 identical over 7 bases. Germline CDR1 and CDR2: MDHEN and SYDVKM. V shed 11 bases and J 5 bases; nucleotides not matched to a gene: 11. The CDR3 has 13 residues. Here the CDR3 reads CACKNRGSETQYF. The CDR3 DNA sequence: TGTGCCTGTAAGAACAGGGGATCTGAGACCCAGTACTTC.

The rearrangement joins TRBV27 to TRBJ1-4, with D perhaps matching TRBD1 (6 bases). CDR3 size: 14 residues. Trimming shortened V by 1 base and J by 8 bases, and 11 bases separated the two germline ends. Germline CDR1 MNHEY, CDR2 SMNVEV (reference sequence). The DNA of the CDR3 is TGTGCCAGCAGTTTATACAGGGCGGGCGAAAAACTGTTTTTT. The encoded protein is CASSLYRAGEKLFF.

This clone was seen once. The chain is built from TRBV10-3 and TRBJ1-2, with 9 bases matching TRBD1. Trimming removed 3 bases from V and 5 bases from J; junction bases left unmatched: 16. CDR1 and CDR2 from the germline V gene are ENHRY and SYGVKD. The CDR3 covers 18 residues. The CDR3: CAISDPGTGLKEGYGYTF. Here the CDR3 DNA reads TGTGCCATCAGTGATCCCGGGACAGGGCTTAAGGAGGGGTATGGCTACACCTTC.

This clone was counted a few times. The V call is TRBV6-5, the J call TRBJ1-6; D unresolved. CDR3 length: 14 residues. CDR1 and CDR2 (germline): MNHEY, SVGAGI. The germline V and J ends were trimmed by 2 bases and 7 bases, with 9 bases remaining between them. CDR3 sequence: CASSYGRRNSPLHF. The CDR3 region has the DNA TGTGCCAGCAGTTACGGCCGGAGAAATTCACCCCTCCACTTT.

The chain employs TRBV10-3 and TRBJ1-4, with 7 bases that match TRBD1. Germline trimming cut 9 bases from V and 3 bases from J; bases unmatched to any gene: 4. From germline, CDR1 is ENHRY and CDR2 SYGVKD. The CDR3 sequence is 13 residues long. As DNA, the CDR3 is TGTGCCATGTCGGACAGGCCTAATGAAAAACTGTTTTTT. It yields the protein CAMSDRPNEKLFF.

The CDR3 region has the DNA TGTGCCAGCAGCCAGCGATCAAATACGCAGTATTTT. Its translation: CASSQRSNTQYF. The chain recombines TRBV3-1 (or the pseudogene TRBV3-2) with TRBJ2-3; D unresolved. With 3 bases removed from V and 7 bases from J, the gap between germline ends came to 8 bases. CDR1 LGHDT and CDR2 YNNKEL come from the germline V gene (reference sequence). This CDR3 region has 12 residues.

The V call is TRBV25-1, the J call TRBJ2-7, with TRBD1 as a possible D gene (6 bases). The CDR3 contains 12 residues. The germline V and J ends were trimmed by 5 bases and 3 bases, with 8 bases remaining between them. The germline V gene has CDR1 MGHDK and CDR2 SYGVNS. This CDR3 reads CASSKTGYEQYF. DNA of the CDR3: TGTGCCAGCAGTAAGACAGGCTACGAGCAGTACTTC.

The DNA of the CDR3 is TGTGCCACCAGCCGAAGCCCGACACCGTCCAATCAGCCCCAGCATTTT. Encoded protein: CATSRSPTPSNQPQHF. The chain recombines TRBV24-1 with TRBJ1-5; D uncertain. Trimming stripped 7 bases from V and 3 bases from J, with 18 bases between. Germline V CDR1 and CDR2: KGHDR, SFDVKD. This CDR3 is 16 amino acids long.

This clone showed up just once. The chain combines TRBV25-1 with TRBJ2-7, with D perhaps matching TRBD2 (6 bases). V was cut by 3 bases and J by 0 bases, with 21 bases left in between. This CDR3 has 18 amino acids. The germline V gene encodes CDR1 MGHDK and CDR2 SYGVNS. The CDR3 spells CASSDHAGTGPNSYEQYF. The CDR3 region has the DNA TGTGCCAGCAGTGATCATGCGGGGACGGGTCCCAACTCCTACGAGCAGTACTTC.

V is TRBV27 and J is TRBJ2-5, with 7 positions matching TRBD1. Germline-derived CDR1 and CDR2 are MNHEY and SMNVEV (reference sequence). V lost 3 bases, J lost 1 base, and 5 bases stayed unmatched. The CDR3 consists of 15 residues. CDR3 amino acids: CASSLRTGFQETQYF. CDR3 DNA: TGTGCCAGCAGTTTGCGGACAGGCTTCCAAGAGACCCAGTACTTC.